This TCR beta chain stems from a study of OX40 agonist ivuxolimab in advanced cancers. Context from the whole study: Ivuxolimab was an agonistic, fully human IgG2 monoclonal antibody directed against OX40 (CD134), a costimulatory receptor. Intravenous ivuxolimab was administered to patients every 2 weeks at six dose levels: 0.01, 0.1, 0.3, 1.5, 3 and 10 mg/kg. Of the roughly 50 dose-escalation patients, hepatocellular carcinoma was present in around 19, melanoma in around 15, renal cell carcinoma in 9 and head and neck cancer in 9. The dose-escalation cohort was about 87% male with a mean age of roughly 60 years, ranging from about 23 to 85. Prior anti-PD-1, anti-PD-L1 or anti-CTLA-4 therapy was permitted, and approximately 40% of dose-escalation patients had received checkpoint inhibitors. Partial responses occurred in three dose-escalation patients, of whom one had hepatocellular carcinoma and two had cutaneous melanoma. The point of sequencing TCRbeta in the periphery was to test whether ivuxolimab changed TCR sequence diversity and drove clonal T-cell expansion. The paper reports the monotherapy dose-escalation portion (N = 52 patients) of the phase I ivuxolimab trial.

Taken from the germline V gene (reference sequence), the CDR1 and CDR2 loops are LNHNV and YYDKDF. Trimmed from V: 1 base; trimmed from J: 2 bases; junction bases lacking a gene match: 10. Including the terminal cysteine and phenylalanine, the CDR3 comprises 17 residues. The read is trimmed to its CDR3 DNA, 51 bases read in frame from base 1. Patients with autoimmune disease history or receiving systemic immunosuppression were excluded from the trial. Peripheral blood for TCR sequencing was drawn from every dose cohort at baseline, at cycle 4 day 1 and at cycle 7 day 1. The samples were taken from a phase I, first-in-human, multicenter, open-label dose-escalation trial of ivuxolimab. Adults with locally advanced or metastatic melanoma, renal cell carcinoma, hepatocellular carcinoma or head and neck squamous cell carcinoma were enrolled in the trial. CD4+ and CD8+ T cells were sorted separately from peripheral blood before TCR sequencing.

For sequencing of the TCRbeta CDR3 region, genomic DNA was extracted from the sorted cells. The immunoSEQ Assay was used for sequencing of TCRbeta CDR3 regions. TCRdb holds this immuneACCESS table with in-frame rearrangements only. Some clones are missing; in checked studies, unresolved V genes explain under half, and the rest has no known cause. This sample is represented by over 85,000 clones; about 90% of them were singletons. Of the sample, 1.5% to 2% falls within the top ten clones. Notes on this clone: Its antigen specificity is not known. Within one base of it there is no much larger clone, and no base qualities were kept.

Here is what the overall study found, with its caveats: Partial responders in the 0.1-3.0 mg/kg groups had among the lowest normalized peripheral clonal expansion, especially among CD8+ T cells. Antigen specificity was not determined for the clonally expanded peripheral T cells. After ivuxolimab, more expanded clones were found on average in CD8+ T cells than in CD4+ T cells. Low levels of normalized T-cell clonal expansion were also seen in some nonresponding patients. Clonal expansion of both CD4+ and CD8+ blood T cells was observed from baseline to week 6 at doses 0.1 to 3.0 mg/kg.

This receptor chain uses TRBV15 and TRBJ1-2, with 7 bases matching TRBD1. Source: CD4+ or CD8+ T cells sorted from blood, taken in a trial of the OX40 agonist ivuxolimab. The source of this sequence is an adult with an advanced solid tumor such as melanoma, head and neck, liver or kidney cancer. The DNA sequence is as follows: TGTGCCACCAGCAGAGGACAGGGATTCGGGTTGAACTATGGCTACACCTTC. This encodes CATSRGQGFGLNYGYTF.